What follows are 4 T cell receptor beta chains derived from one specimen sequenced in a study of CD8+ T cells in alopecia areata. Following extraction, RNA underwent reverse transcription to cDNA, which served as the sequencing template. Sequencing used immunoSEQ multiplex PCR; TCRdb keeps in-frame clones, though not all of them. Here the sample spans over 100,000 clones, 45% to 50% being singletons. The material sequenced was CD8+ T cells sorted from blood, taken at week 0. The source is a human donor with alopecia areata.

V usage is TRBV5-6 and J usage is TRBJ2-1; 11 bases agree with TRBD2. The V and J ends lost 0 bases and 4 bases, in that order; junction bases with no gene match: 3. CDR3 length: 16 amino acids. In germline, CDR1 is SGHDT, CDR2 YYEEEE. Here the CDR3 reads CASSLGLAGYYNEQFF. The DNA for the CDR3 is TGTGCCAGCAGCTTGGGACTAGCGGGGTATTACAATGAGCAGTTCTTC.

The chain links TRBV7-2 to TRBJ2-7; the D gene is possibly TRBD2 (5 bases). The CDR3 totals 12 residues. Trimming took 3 bases from V and 7 from J, leaving 10 bases between them. Germline assignment: CDR1 SGHTA and CDR2 FQGNSA. This CDR3 is CASSFAEAEQYF. The CDR3 bases are TGTGCCAGCAGCTTCGCGGAGGCGGAGCAGTACTTC.

V is TRBV7-9 and J is TRBJ1-2; 8 positions agree with TRBD1. V gave up 9 bases and J gave up 6 bases; unmatched junction bases: 9. Germline-derived CDR1 and CDR2 are SEHNR and FQNEAQ (reference sequence). The CDR3 consists of 13 residues. The CDR3 is CASFMTGVDGYTF. CDR3 sequence (DNA): TGTGCCAGTTTTATGACAGGGGTCGATGGCTACACCTTC.

Concerning this clone: Other DNA sequences from this sample encode an identical CDR3 as well. CDR3 sequence (DNA): TGTGCCAGCAGCTTAGGAAGCTCCTACGAGCAGTACTTC. This encodes CASSLGSSYEQYF. V gene TRBV13 combines with J gene TRBJ2-7; D call uncertain. Trimming took 0 bases from V and 0 from J, leaving 3 bases between them. Germline V gene lookup returns CDR1 PRHDT and CDR2 FYEKMQ (reference sequence). The CDR3 consists of 13 residues. Supplemented by reference TRBV13 and TRBJ2-7, the full variable domain reads AAGVIQSPRHLIKEKRETATLKCYPIPRHDTVYWYQQGPGQDPQFLISFYEKMQSDKGSIPDRFSAQQFSDYHSELNMSSLELGDSALYFCASSLGSSYEQYFGPGTRLTVT.